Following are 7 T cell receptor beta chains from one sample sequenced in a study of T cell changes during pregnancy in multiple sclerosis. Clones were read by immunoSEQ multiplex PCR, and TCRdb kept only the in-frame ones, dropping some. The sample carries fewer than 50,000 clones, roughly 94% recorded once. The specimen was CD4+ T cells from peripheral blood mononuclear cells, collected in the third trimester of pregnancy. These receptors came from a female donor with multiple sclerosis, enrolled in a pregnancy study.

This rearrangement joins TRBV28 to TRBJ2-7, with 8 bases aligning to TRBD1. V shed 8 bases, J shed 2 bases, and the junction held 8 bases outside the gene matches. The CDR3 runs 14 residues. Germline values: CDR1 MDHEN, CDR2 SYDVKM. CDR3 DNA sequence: TGTGCCAGCGGAAGGACAGGGCTAACCTACGAGCAGTACTTC. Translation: CASGRTGLTYEQYF.

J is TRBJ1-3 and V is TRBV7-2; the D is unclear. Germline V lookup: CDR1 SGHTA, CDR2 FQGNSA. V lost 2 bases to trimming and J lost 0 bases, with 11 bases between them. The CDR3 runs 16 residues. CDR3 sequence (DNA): TGTGCCAGCAGCTTACACAGAATGAACTCTGGAAACACCATATATTTT. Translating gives CASSLHRMNSGNTIYF.

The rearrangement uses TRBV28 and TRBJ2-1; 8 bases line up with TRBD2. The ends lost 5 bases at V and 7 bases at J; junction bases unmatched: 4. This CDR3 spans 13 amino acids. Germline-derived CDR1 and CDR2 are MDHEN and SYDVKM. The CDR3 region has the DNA TGTGCCAGCAGTAGCGGGAGAAGGAATGAGCAGTTCTTC. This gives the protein CASSSGRRNEQFF.

The chain's CDR3 is CASSLAYGNEQFF. CDR3 sequence (DNA): TGTGCCAGCAGCTTAGCGTATGGAAATGAGCAGTTCTTC. This chain joins TRBV5-5 and TRBJ2-1; the D is unclear. The CDR3 is 13 amino acids. Trimming left V 2 bases short and J 7 bases short, with 10 bases between. Germline V gene lookup returns CDR1 SGHKS and CDR2 YYEKEE (reference sequence). The variable domain in full, completed from reference TRBV5-5 and TRBJ2-1, reads DAGVTQSPTHLIKTRGQQVTLRCSPISGHKSVSWYQQVLGQGPQFIFQYYEKEERGRGNFPDRFSARQFPNYSSELNVNALLLGDSALYLCASSLAYGNEQFFGPGTRLTVL.

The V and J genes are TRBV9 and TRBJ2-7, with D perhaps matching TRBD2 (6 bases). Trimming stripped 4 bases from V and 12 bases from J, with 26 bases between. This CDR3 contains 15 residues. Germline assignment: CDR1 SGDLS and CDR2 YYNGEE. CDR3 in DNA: TGTGCCAGCAGCCCCCACGTCCGGGACTCCCAGGAGGTGTACTTC. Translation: CASSPHVRDSQEVYF.

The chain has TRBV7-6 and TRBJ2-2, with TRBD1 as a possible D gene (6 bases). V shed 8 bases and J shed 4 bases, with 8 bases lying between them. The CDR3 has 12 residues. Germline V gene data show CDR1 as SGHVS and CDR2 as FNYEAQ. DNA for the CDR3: TGTGCCAGCGGGGGCGGCACCGGGGAGCTGTTTTTT. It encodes CASGGGTGELFF.

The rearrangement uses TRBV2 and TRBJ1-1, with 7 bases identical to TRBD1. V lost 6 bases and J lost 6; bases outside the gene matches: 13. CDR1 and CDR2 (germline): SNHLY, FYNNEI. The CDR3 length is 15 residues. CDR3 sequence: CASRTGALMAPEAFF. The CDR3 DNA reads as TGTGCCAGCAGAACAGGGGCCCTTATGGCACCTGAAGCTTTCTTT.